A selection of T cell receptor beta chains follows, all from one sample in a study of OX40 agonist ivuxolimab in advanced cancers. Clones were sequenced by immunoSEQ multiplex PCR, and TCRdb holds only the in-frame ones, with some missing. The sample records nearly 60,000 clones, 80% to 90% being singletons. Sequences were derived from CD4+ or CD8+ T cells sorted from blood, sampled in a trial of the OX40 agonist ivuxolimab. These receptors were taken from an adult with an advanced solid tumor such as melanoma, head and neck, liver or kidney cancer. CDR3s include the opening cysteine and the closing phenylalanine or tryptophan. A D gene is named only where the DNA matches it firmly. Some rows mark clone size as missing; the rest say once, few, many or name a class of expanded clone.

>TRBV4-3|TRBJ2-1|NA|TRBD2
CASSQGTSINEQFF
TGCGCCAGCAGCCAAGGGACTAGCATCAATGAGCAGTTCTTC
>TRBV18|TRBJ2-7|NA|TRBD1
CASSVQGLQGAEQYF
TGTGCCAGCTCAGTACAAGGATTACAGGGGGCTGAGCAGTACTTC
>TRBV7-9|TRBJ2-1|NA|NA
CASSQGLYNEQFF
TGTGCCAGCAGCCAAGGACTCTACAATGAGCAGTTCTTC
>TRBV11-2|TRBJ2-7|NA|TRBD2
CASSSITSVSSYEQYF
TGTGCCAGCAGCTCTATTACTAGCGTAAGCTCCTACGAGCAGTACTTC
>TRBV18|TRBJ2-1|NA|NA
CASSLTGRGNEQFF
TGTGCCAGCTCACTGACCGGTAGGGGCAATGAGCAGTTCTTC
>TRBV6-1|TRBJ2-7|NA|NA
CASSEGGGWSPSYEQYF
TGTGCCAGCAGTGAAGGTGGAGGGTGGTCTCCCTCCTACGAGCAGTACTTC
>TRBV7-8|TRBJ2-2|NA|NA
CASSTGPGQPGELFF
TGTGCCAGCAGCACCGGCCCCGGTCAGCCCGGGGAGCTGTTTTTT
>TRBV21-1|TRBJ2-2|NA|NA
CASPKRGQNTGELFF
TGTGCCAGCCCAAAACGGGGGCAGAACACCGGGGAGCTGTTTTTT
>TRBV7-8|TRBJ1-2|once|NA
CASSTIPFYGYTF
TGTGCCAGCAGCACTATACCTTTCTATGGCTACACCTTC
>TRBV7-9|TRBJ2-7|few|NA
CASSPAYEQYF
TGTGCCAGCAGCCCGGCTTACGAGCAGTACTTC
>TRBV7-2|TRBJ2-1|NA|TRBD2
CASSSGGSLNEQFF
TGTGCCAGCAGCTCGGGCGGGAGTTTGAATGAGCAGTTCTTC
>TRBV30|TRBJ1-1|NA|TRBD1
CAWSAGRQGTMNTEAFF
TGTGCCTGGAGTGCAGGACGACAGGGGACGATGAACACTGAAGCTTTCTTT
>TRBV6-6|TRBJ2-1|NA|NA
CASRPPLSVYEQFF
TGTGCCAGCAGACCTCCCCTTAGCGTATATGAGCAGTTCTTC
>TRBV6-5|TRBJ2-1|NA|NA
CASSPGTPVPNEQFF
TGTGCCAGCAGTCCCGGGACCCCGGTGCCCAATGAGCAGTTCTTC
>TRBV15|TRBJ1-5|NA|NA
CATSRDSGGNQPQHF
TGTGCCACCAGCAGAGACAGCGGAGGCAATCAGCCCCAGCATTTT
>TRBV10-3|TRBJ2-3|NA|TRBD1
CAISESGQIRTGGPTDTQYF
TGTGCCATCAGTGAGTCGGGGCAAATTAGGACAGGGGGGCCCACAGATACGCAGTATTTT
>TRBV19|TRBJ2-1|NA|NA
CASSIDRQGKQFF
TGTGCCAGTAGTATAGATCGACAAGGGAAGCAGTTCTTC
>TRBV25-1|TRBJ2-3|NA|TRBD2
CASGEGNADTQYF
TGTGCCAGCGGGGAGGGGAACGCAGATACGCAGTATTTT
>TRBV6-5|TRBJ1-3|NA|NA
CASRQGAGNTIYF
TGTGCCAGCAGACAGGGCGCTGGAAACACCATATATTTT
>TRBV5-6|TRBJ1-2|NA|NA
CASSLGPPNYGYTF
TGTGCCAGCAGCTTGGGACCGCCTAACTATGGCTACACCTTC
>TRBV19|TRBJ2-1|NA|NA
CASSINGDNEQFF
TGTGCCAGTAGTATAAACGGGGACAATGAGCAGTTCTTC
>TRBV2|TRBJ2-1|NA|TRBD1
CASRDRTGTYNEQFF
TGTGCCAGCAGGGATCGGACAGGGACCTACAATGAGCAGTTCTTC
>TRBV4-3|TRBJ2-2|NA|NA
CASSQVNDGELFF
TGCGCCAGCAGCCAAGTAAATGACGGGGAGCTGTTTTTT
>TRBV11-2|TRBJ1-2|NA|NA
CASSFTQGGNGYTF
TGTGCCAGCAGCTTTACACAGGGTGGAAATGGCTACACCTTC
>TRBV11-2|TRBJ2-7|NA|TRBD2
CASSGGGYEQYF
TGTGCCAGCAGCGGGGGGGGGTACGAGCAGTACTTC
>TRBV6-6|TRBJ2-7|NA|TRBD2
CASSRGVAGAGEQYF
TGTGCCAGCAGTCGTGGAGTAGCGGGAGCAGGTGAGCAGTACTTC
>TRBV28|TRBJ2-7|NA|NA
CASSPDPYEQYF
TGTGCCAGCAGCCCGGATCCTTACGAGCAGTACTTC